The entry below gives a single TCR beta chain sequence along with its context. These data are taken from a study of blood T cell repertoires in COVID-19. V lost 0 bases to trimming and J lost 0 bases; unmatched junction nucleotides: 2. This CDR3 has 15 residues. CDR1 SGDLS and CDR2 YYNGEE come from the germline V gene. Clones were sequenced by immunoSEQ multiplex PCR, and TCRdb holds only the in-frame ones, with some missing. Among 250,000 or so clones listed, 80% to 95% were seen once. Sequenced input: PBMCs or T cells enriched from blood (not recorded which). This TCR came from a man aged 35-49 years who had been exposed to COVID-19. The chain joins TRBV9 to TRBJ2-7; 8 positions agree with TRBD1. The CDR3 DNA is TGTGCCAGCAGCGTAGAGGACAGGGCCTCCTACGAGCAGTACTTC. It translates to CASSVEDRASYEQYF.